This paragraph covers one T cell receptor (beta chain) sequence. Its antigen target is currently unknown. Base qualities were left out, and no much larger clone turns up one base away. At diagnosis, peripheral blood, uninvolved tumor-adjacent lung and tumor were collected and were preserved as a mix of fresh-frozen and FFPE material. For TCR repertoire profiling, blood samples were analyzed in the form of peripheral blood mononuclear cells. The data are from a study of T cells in localized non-small cell lung cancer (dated by TCRdb to 2018 to 2020). Turning to the overall study: The study examined T cell repertoires in under 300 patients with early-stage NSCLC and compared tumors with uninvolved tumor-adjacent lungs. A mean age of 66.3 years was recorded for the NSCLC patients, of whom under 150 were male and about a hundred were female. All 240 or so NSCLC patients in the cohort were treatment-naive and had localized lung tumors that were resected. What the study reported, not specific to this receptor: A median of about 55 of the top 100 tumor clones were detected in paired uninvolved adjacent lung, and under 30 of these tumor clones were also found among the top 100 clones of the paired uninvolved adjacent lung. The highest T cell clonality was observed in uninvolved tumor-adjacent lung, where clonality exceeded that of tumor, suggesting that antigenic responses were more focused in uninvolved tumor-adjacent lung. Because multi-region tumor sequencing was not done, intratumor heterogeneity could not be ruled out. Longer overall survival was associated with higher blood T cell density, whereas shorter survival was associated with higher adjacent-lung clonality. Because the study design was exploratory, TCR variables were selected using unadjusted p-values without false-discovery rate correction.

The immunoSEQ Assay was used to sequence TCR beta CDR3 regions from DNA. Regarding the original processing steps: To compute T cell density, TCR beta template counts were normalized to usable DNA, which was estimated by amplifying housekeeping genes. Richness was estimated with the preseqR package, extrapolating to 400,000 templates for PBMC samples and 120,000 templates for tissue samples. Clonality was calculated as one minus Pielou's evenness. Differential abundance testing on productive amino-acid clonotypes, with a minimum total count of 5 and an alpha of 0.1, was used to identify tissue-enriched TCRs. The Jaccard Index and the Morisita Overlap Index were used to measure how much the repertoires overlapped between compartments. TCR beta CDR3s were clustered by GLIPH together with public tetramer-defined viral CDR3s, and at least three viral sequences plus V-gene enrichment were required for viral motifs. TCRdb holds this immuneACCESS table with in-frame rearrangements only. Some clones are missing; in checked studies, unresolved V genes explain under half, and the rest has no known cause. V, J and clone size reflect that table, while D and trimming were determined from the DNA. Present in this sample are more than 45,000 clones, roughly nine tenths of which were seen just once. The ten largest clones add up to 2.5% of the sample.

Including cysteine and phenylalanine, the CDR3 has 15 amino acids. Of the read, only the CDR3 DNA is kept; its 45 bases are in frame from base 1. From V the trimming removes 4 bases and from J it removes 5 bases, while the gene matches leave 11 bases of the junction unaccounted for. In the germline V gene, CDR1 corresponds to SGHRS and CDR2 to YFSETQ. The sequence was collected from a man aged 40 to 70 with stage II lung adenocarcinoma. The sample here was PBMCs, taken before any cancer treatment. This sequence uses TRBV5-1 and TRBJ2-5; the central 7 bases match TRBD2. The CDR3 protein: CASSRGRGEGETQYF. The nucleotide sequence is given as TGCGCCAGCAGCCGCGGACGGGGGGAAGGGGAGACCCAGTACTTC. Full variable domain (CDR3 extended with the reference TRBV5-1 and TRBJ2-5 proteins): KAGVTQTPRYLIKTRGQQVTLSCSPISGHRSVSWYQQTPGQGLQFLFEYFSETQRNKGNFPGRFSGRQFSNSRSEMNVSTLELGDSALYLCASSRGRGEGETQYFGPGTRLLVL.